A single sample is the source of the 23 T cell receptor beta chains below, sequenced in a study of blood T cell repertoires in COVID-19. The method was immunoSEQ multiplex PCR; TCRdb's version includes in-frame clones alone and lacks a portion of them. The data show 95,000 to 120,000 clones, with around 85% seen just once and about 13% held by the top ten. The sequenced sample was peripheral blood. The receptors originated from a human donor in a cohort sampled during active COVID-19.

The V and J genes are TRBV10-3 and TRBJ2-1; the match to TRBD2 covers 11 bases. With V trimmed by 2 bases and J by 9 bases, 9 bases remained unmatched. Germline CDR1 reads ENHRY; CDR2 reads SYGVKD. The CDR3 contains 16 residues. The chain's CDR3 is CAISEEVAGGLGEQFF. CDR3 bases: TGTGCCATCAGTGAGGAGGTAGCGGGGGGGCTAGGTGAGCAGTTCTTC.

The V and J genes are TRBV5-8 and TRBJ1-5, with D perhaps TRBD1 (6 bases). From germline, CDR1 is SGHTS and CDR2 YDEGEE. V dropped 5 bases and J dropped 0 bases, with 15 bases sitting between them. CDR3 length: 16 amino acids. The chain's CDR3 is CASSLLRGSSNQPQHF. CDR3 nucleotide sequence: TGTGCCAGCAGTCTGCTCAGGGGTAGTAGCAATCAGCCCCAGCATTTT.

A note on this clone: In the same sample, other DNA sequences code for this CDR3. This chain uses TRBV5-1 with TRBJ2-2, with D perhaps matching TRBD1 (6 bases). V lost 4 bases and J lost 6, with 16 bases in between. Germline lookup yields CDR1 SGHRS and CDR2 YFSETQ. CDR3 length equals 15 residues. CDR3 DNA: TGCGCCAGCAGCCCGGGACACACGGAGGCCGGGGAGCTGTTTTTT. It encodes CASSPGHTEAGELFF.

The chain has TRBV18 and TRBJ2-6, with a possible D match to TRBD2 (5 bases). V was trimmed by 2 bases and J by 4 bases, leaving 12 bases between them. CDR3 size: 16 residues. Germline CDR1 reads KGHSH; CDR2 reads LQKENI. Here the CDR3 reads CASSPTGVSGANVLTF. Written as DNA, the CDR3 is TGTGCCAGCTCACCAACCGGGGTATCAGGGGCCAACGTCCTGACTTTC.

The chain employs TRBV23-1 and TRBJ2-7; 8 bases line up with TRBD1. TRBV23-1 is filed as an ORF, its function uncertain. The CDR3 runs 15 residues. With V trimmed by 3 bases and J by 4 bases, 8 bases remained unmatched. DNA of the CDR3: TGCGCCAGCAGTCACCCGACAGGGGCTGGGTACGAGCAGTACTTC. This gives the protein CASSHPTGAGYEQYF.

This clone showed up just a few times. The V and J genes are TRBV14 and TRBJ2-5; the D is unclear. V was shortened by 4 bases and J by 1 base, with 7 bases between the two germline ends. There are 13 residues in the CDR3. CDR1 is SGHDN, CDR2 FVKESK, per germline. The CDR3 region is CASSPQVQETQYF. CDR3 nucleotides: TGTGCCAGCAGCCCTCAGGTCCAAGAGACCCAGTACTTC.

V usage is TRBV2 and J usage is TRBJ2-7; TRBD2 matches 7 bases. From germline, CDR1 is SNHLY and CDR2 FYNNEI. Trimming removed 8 bases from V and 0 bases from J; junction bases left unmatched: 10. This CDR3 has 15 amino acids. The CDR3 DNA reads TGTGCCAGCTATATTAAGCGGGGTAGCTCCTACGAGCAGTACTTC. Residues: CASYIKRGSSYEQYF.

The chain carries TRBV11-2 and TRBJ1-2, with D perhaps TRBD1 (5 bases). The germline gives CDR1 SGHAT, CDR2 FQNNGV. V shed 3 bases and J shed 4 bases, with 9 bases lying between them. This CDR3 is 13 amino acids long. CDR3 nucleotides: TGTGCCAGCAGCTTCGACAGTCTCTATGGCTACACCTTC. It yields the protein CASSFDSLYGYTF.

This chain connects TRBV28 to TRBJ2-2; 9 bases match TRBD1. The V segment lost 2 bases and the J segment 4 bases; nucleotides outside the gene matches: 5. CDR1 is MDHEN, CDR2 SYDVKM, per germline. The length of the CDR3 is 16 residues. This CDR3 is CASSLSGTGSTGELFF. Here the CDR3 DNA reads TGTGCCAGCAGTTTAAGCGGGACAGGGTCCACCGGGGAGCTGTTTTTT.

The chain is built from TRBV19 and TRBJ1-5; D is ambiguous. Trimming removed 3 bases from V and 5 bases from J, with 8 bases in between. The CDR3 covers 13 residues. Per germline, CDR1 LNHDA and CDR2 SQIVND (reference sequence). The CDR3 nucleotides are TGTGCCAGTAGTATGAACAGAGATCAGCCCCAGCATTTT. This sequence encodes CASSMNRDQPQHF.

The chain combines TRBV6-2 or TRBV6-3 with TRBJ2-2; possible D gene TRBD1, 5 bases. CDR1 is MNHEY and CDR2 is SVGEGT in the germline V gene. The V end was cut by 2 bases, the J end by 3 bases, with 7 bases between. This CDR3 contains 14 residues. As DNA, the CDR3 is TGTGCCAGCAGTTACGACAGCTACACCGGGGAGCTGTTTTTT. Translated, it gives CASSYDSYTGELFF.

This clone was counted a single time. Within the sample, other DNA sequences also encode this same CDR3. CDR3 sequence reads: CASSSGTDTQYF. The CDR3 DNA reads TGTGCCAGCAGTTCGGGCACAGATACGCAGTATTTT. The chain employs TRBV12-3 or TRBV12-4 and TRBJ2-3; D remains unclear. V was pared by 4 bases and J by 1 base, with 3 bases between. This CDR3 is built from 12 residues.

The rearrangement links TRBV11-2 to TRBJ2-4, with 10 bases aligning to TRBD1. Germline CDR1 reads SGHAT; CDR2 reads FQNNGV. With 3 bases clipped from V and 7 bases from J, the junction kept 6 bases outside the gene matches. This CDR3 has 15 residues. DNA of the CDR3: TGTGCCAGCAGCTTCTGGGACAGGGGACGGAACATTCAGTACTTC. It codes for CASSFWDRGRNIQYF.

The chain combines TRBV6-2 or TRBV6-3 with TRBJ2-7; D is possibly TRBD2 (6 bases). Germline assignment: CDR1 MNHEY and CDR2 SVGEGT. The CDR3 contains 17 residues. V lost 0 bases to trimming and J lost 6 bases, with 21 bases between them. CDR3 residues: CASSYSRPGREVAEQYF. CDR3 sequence (DNA): TGTGCCAGCAGTTACTCCCGTCCCGGCAGGGAGGTAGCCGAGCAGTACTTC.

This chain links TRBV15 with TRBJ2-1, with D tentatively TRBD1 (7 bases). Germline assignment: CDR1 LNHNV and CDR2 YYDKDF (reference sequence). The V gene lost 0 bases and the J gene lost 9 bases, with 12 bases spanning the gap. The CDR3 totals 14 residues. Here the CDR3 DNA reads TGTGCCACCAGCAGAGATCAGGGGGGCTTTGAGCAGTTCTTC. Its translation: CATSRDQGGFEQFF.

The CDR3 sequence is CASSYSGTVNTEAFF. CDR3 coding DNA: TGTGCCAGCAGTTACTCGGGGACAGTCAACACTGAAGCTTTCTTT. The gene calls are TRBV6-5 and TRBJ1-1; the match to TRBD1 covers 7 bases. The trim removed 0 bases at V and 2 bases at J, leaving 3 bases unmatched. CDR3 length equals 15 residues. Germline lookup yields CDR1 MNHEY and CDR2 SVGAGI.

The CDR3 DNA reads as TGCAGTGCTAGACGTGAGACCCAGTACTTC. This sequence encodes CSARRETQYF. This rearrangement joins TRBV20-1 to TRBJ2-5; D gene uncertain. Per the germline V gene, CDR1 is DFQATT and CDR2 is SNEGSKA (reference sequence). The germline V and J ends were trimmed by 2 bases and 5 bases, with 3 bases remaining between them. The CDR3 runs 10 residues.

CDR3 amino acids: CASSGTGEVGSPLHF. Here the CDR3 DNA reads TGTGCCAGCAGTGGGACAGGCGAAGTGGGGTCACCCCTCCACTTT. The chain has TRBV25-1 and TRBJ1-6, with 7 bases fitting TRBD1. The junction had 10 bases not matched to a gene; V was cut back by 4 bases and J by 10 bases. CDR1 MGHDK and CDR2 SYGVNS come from the germline V gene. The CDR3 is 15 amino acids.

In its sample, this clone was seen a few times. V is TRBV18 and J is TRBJ2-1, with 7 bases aligning to TRBD1. J lost 1 base, V lost 4 bases, and 7 bases had no gene match. There are 16 residues in the CDR3. In germline, CDR1 is KGHSH, CDR2 LQKENI. CDR3 bases: TGTGCCAGCTCACAATTGTCAGGGGGTTCCTACAATGAGCAGTTCTTC. Translating gives CASSQLSGGSYNEQFF.

The rearrangement uses TRBV9 and TRBJ2-7, with a possible D match to TRBD2 (7 bases). The germline V gene encodes CDR1 SGDLS and CDR2 YYNGEE. The CDR3 consists of 15 residues. Trimming took 3 bases from V and 9 from J, leaving 22 bases between them. CDR3 bases: TGTGCCAGCAGCGAGGACAGCGGGTCCCCGGGGGGGCAGTACTTC. Translated, it gives CASSEDSGSPGGQYF.

J is TRBJ2-6 and V is TRBV5-1; the D gene is possibly TRBD1 (6 bases). V was clipped by 0 bases and J by 2 bases, with 9 bases between them. CDR1 SGHRS and CDR2 YFSETQ come from the germline V gene. This CDR3 comprises 16 residues. The CDR3 bases are TGCGCCAGCAGCTTGGGGGGACATACTGGGGCCAACGTCCTGACTTTC. Translated: CASSLGGHTGANVLTF.

The chain combines TRBV24-1 with TRBJ2-3; TRBD2 might be the D (7 bases). Germline lookup yields CDR1 KGHDR and CDR2 SFDVKD. The V and J ends lost 4 bases and 2 bases respectively, with 12 bases between them. The CDR3 consists of 15 residues. CDR3 nucleotide sequence: TGTGCCACCAGTGAAGCCGCGGGGGCCACAGATACGCAGTATTTT. It encodes CATSEAAGATDTQYF.

The chain joins TRBV7-2 to TRBJ1-2; D is ambiguous. In germline, CDR1 is SGHTA, CDR2 FQGNSA. The CDR3 is 12 residues long. V was pared by 6 bases and J by 5 bases, with 10 bases between. The CDR3 is CASREVGYGYTF. The CDR3 DNA follows: TGTGCCAGCAGGGAGGTCGGGTATGGCTACACCTTC.